Presented here are 10 T cell receptor beta chains from one specimen sequenced in a study of liver allograft versus peripheral blood T cells. Study details: What was compared were the T cell receptor repertoires in transplanted livers and those in the peripheral blood of recipients.

TCRdb called the reads again in MiXCR, with one record for every CDR3 protein. The sample gives some 5,900 distinct CDR3 sequences, around 15% of which show up once; about 47% is in the top ten. The receptors derive from a human patient who had a liver transplant. Among the T cells, some may be from the graft donor.

By sample share, this clonotype is medium-sized. The chain links TRBV28 to TRBJ2-1; a possible D gene is TRBD2 (6 bases). Per germline, CDR1 MDHEN and CDR2 SYDVKM. V was trimmed by 5 bases and J by 9 bases, leaving 17 bases between them. This CDR3 has 14 residues. The DNA of the CDR3 is TGTGCCAGCAGTCAGGACATCCTGGGGGGTGAGCAGTTCTTC. Protein sequence: CASSQDILGGEQFF.

This clonotype has a count of ten or more. The rearrangement links TRBV27 to TRBJ2-7; 8 bases are a match to TRBD2. CDR1 MNHEY and CDR2 SMNVEV come from the germline V gene (reference sequence). V dropped 2 bases and J dropped 5; count of bases not matched to a gene: 5. This CDR3 contains 14 residues. The CDR3 bases are TGTGCCAGCAGTTTACGGGGGCGGGGGGACGAGCAGTACTTC. As protein: CASSLRGRGDEQYF.

A note on this clonotype: With a far larger clone one base away, a read error is the likely cause. The chain joins TRBV18 to TRBJ1-6; D may be TRBD1 (5 bases). The CDR3 has 13 residues. Between the trimmed V and J ends, which lost 11 bases and 10 bases, there was a span of 18 bases. The germline V gene encodes CDR1 KGHSH and CDR2 LQKENI. The CDR3 DNA follows: TGTGCCCGCAGTGACCGGCGGGGGTCACCCCTCCACTTT. The encoded protein is CARSDRRGSPLHF.

This chain uses TRBV6-5 with TRBJ1-1; D not resolved. Germline CDR1 reads MNHEY; CDR2 reads SVGAGI. This CDR3 is built from 14 residues. V was trimmed by 7 bases and J by 2 bases, leaving 14 bases between them. CDR3 sequence reads: CASTGVADNTEAFF. In DNA, the CDR3 is TGTGCCAGCACCGGGGTGGCAGATAACACTGAAGCTTTCTTT.

This clonotype was recorded many times. V usage is TRBV7-9 and J usage is TRBJ2-5; 9 nucleotides line up with TRBD1. CDR1 is SEHNR and CDR2 is FQNEAQ in the germline V gene (reference sequence). The CDR3 consists of 14 residues. The CDR3 loop reads CGATGGGPQETQYF. Written as DNA, the CDR3 is TGTGGTGCGACAGGGGGAGGGCCGCAAGAGACCCAGTACTTC.

This clonotype was picked up many times. The CDR3 region is CASSYSRSSYEQYF. The CDR3 DNA reads TGTGCCAGCAGTTACTCGAGGAGCTCCTACGAGCAGTACTTC. The chain employs TRBV6-5 and TRBJ2-7; D not certain. Germline-derived CDR1 and CDR2 are MNHEY and SVGAGI. Trimming removed 0 bases at V and 0 bases at J, with 6 bases between. The CDR3 covers 14 residues.

This clonotype is medium-sized in the sample. This chain uses TRBV10-3 with TRBJ1-1; D might be TRBD1 (5 bases). This CDR3 region has 14 residues. Trimming removed 0 bases at V and 1 base at J, with 6 bases between. Per the germline V gene, CDR1 is ENHRY and CDR2 is SYGVKD. The chain's CDR3 is CAISESGENTEAFF. The CDR3 DNA reads as TGTGCCATCAGTGAGTCGGGGGAGAACACTGAAGCTTTCTTT.

This chain links TRBV20-1 with TRBJ2-1; 10 bases align to TRBD2. V lost 5 bases, J lost 0 bases, and 4 bases stayed unmatched. This CDR3 spans 15 amino acids. Germline CDR1 is DFQATT and CDR2 is SNEGSKA (reference sequence). CDR3 nucleotides: TGCAGTGCTGAGAGCGGGGGGGGCTCCTACAATGAGCAGTTCTTC. This encodes CSAESGGGSYNEQFF.

This clonotype was detected only a few times. The genes are TRBV5-4 and TRBJ1-6; D may be TRBD1 (6 bases). V was cut by 4 bases and J by 7 bases, with 12 bases left in between. In germline, CDR1 is SGHNT, CDR2 YYREEE (reference sequence). The CDR3 totals 14 residues. CDR3 amino acids: CASSPGQGNSPLHF. The CDR3 nucleotides read TGTGCCAGCAGCCCGGGCCAGGGGAATTCACCCCTCCACTTT.

By its share, this clonotype is medium-sized. This sequence joins TRBV28 and TRBJ1-3; D might be TRBD1 (5 bases). This CDR3 comprises 14 residues. The germline V and J ends were trimmed by 2 bases and 1 base, with 6 bases remaining between them. Germline V gene lookup returns CDR1 MDHEN and CDR2 SYDVKM. CDR3 loop: CASSLRGSGNTIYF. Here the CDR3 DNA reads TGTGCCAGCAGTTTAAGGGGATCTGGAAACACCATATATTTT.